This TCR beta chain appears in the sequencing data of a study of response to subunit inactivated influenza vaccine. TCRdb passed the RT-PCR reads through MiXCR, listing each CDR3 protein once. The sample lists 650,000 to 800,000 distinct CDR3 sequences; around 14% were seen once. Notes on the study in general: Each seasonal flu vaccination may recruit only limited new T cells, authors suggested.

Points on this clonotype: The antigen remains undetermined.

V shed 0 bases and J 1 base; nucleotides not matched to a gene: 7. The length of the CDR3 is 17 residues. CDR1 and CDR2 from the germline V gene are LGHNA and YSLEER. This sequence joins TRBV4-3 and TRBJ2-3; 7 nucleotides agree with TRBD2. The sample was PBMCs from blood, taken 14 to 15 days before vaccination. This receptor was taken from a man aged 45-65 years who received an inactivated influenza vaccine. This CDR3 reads CASSQDWGGARTDTQYF. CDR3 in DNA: TGCGCCAGCAGCCAAGATTGGGGGGGTGCGCGCACAGATACGCAGTATTTT.